Below, 26 T cell receptor beta chains from the same sample are listed, as sequenced in a study of blood T cell repertoires in COVID-19. Some clones are missing from TCRdb's copy, which holds only in-frame ones; the method was immunoSEQ multiplex PCR. Of a few hundred thousand clones detected, approximately 91% appear once; the ten largest clones hold around 12%. The specimen was peripheral blood. Receptors were obtained from a woman aged 55-69 years with acute or convalescent COVID-19.

V gene TRBV5-6 combines with J gene TRBJ2-5; 9 bases map to TRBD1. This CDR3 comprises 16 residues. The germline V gene has CDR1 SGHDT and CDR2 YYEEEE. Trimming cost V 0 bases and J 1 base; bases outside gene matches: 4. The CDR3 loop reads CASSLGQGGLQETQYF. The CDR3 DNA follows: TGTGCCAGCAGCTTGGGACAGGGGGGGCTCCAAGAGACCCAGTACTTC.

This rearrangement joins TRBV7-2 to TRBJ1-5; D may be TRBD1 (5 bases). The germline V gene encodes CDR1 SGHTA and CDR2 FQGNSA. V gave up 4 bases and J gave up 4 bases, with 8 bases separating them. This CDR3 is 13 amino acids long. The CDR3 coding sequence is TGTGCCAGCAGCTCGGACACTAATCAGCCCCAGCATTTT. Translated: CASSSDTNQPQHF.

J is TRBJ2-3 and V is TRBV11-2; 12 nucleotides agree with TRBD2. The CDR3 has 16 residues. The V gene end was trimmed by 5 bases and the J gene end by 3 bases; junction bases not matched to a gene: 6. Per the germline V gene, CDR1 is SGHAT and CDR2 is FQNNGV. The CDR3: CASSAWTSGATDTQYF. Here the CDR3 DNA reads TGTGCCAGCAGCGCTTGGACTAGCGGGGCGACAGATACGCAGTATTTT.

The chain uses TRBV14 and TRBJ2-3, with TRBD2 as a possible D gene (6 bases). V lost 5 bases and J lost 0, with 9 bases in between. The germline V gene has CDR1 SGHDN and CDR2 FVKESK. This CDR3 is 14 amino acids long. The CDR3 protein is CASSGGISTDTQYF. The CDR3 coding sequence is TGTGCCAGCAGCGGGGGGATCAGCACAGATACGCAGTATTTT.

This chain joins TRBV9 and TRBJ2-2, with 8 nucleotides matching TRBD2. The junction had 6 bases not matched to a gene; V was cut back by 0 bases and J by 5 bases. CDR3 length equals 16 residues. From germline, CDR1 is SGDLS and CDR2 YYNGEE. The CDR3 sequence: CASSVESGRGTGELFF. CDR3 coding DNA: TGTGCCAGCAGCGTAGAAAGCGGGAGAGGAACCGGGGAGCTGTTTTTT.

V usage is TRBV30 and J usage is TRBJ2-3, with D tentatively TRBD2 (6 bases). The length of the CDR3 is 18 residues. The V gene lost 1 base and the J gene lost 1 base, with 21 bases spanning the gap. Germline loops: CDR1 GTSNPN, CDR2 SVGIG (reference sequence). Written as DNA, the CDR3 is TGTGCCTGGAGTGGCCGGTCGGGAGAAGATGCGGGCACAGATACGCAGTATTTT. It is translated as CAWSGRSGEDAGTDTQYF.

The CDR3 DNA is TGTGCCAGCAGTCTTCCCCTAGCGGGGACGAACACCGGGGAGCTGTTTTTT. Amino acids: CASSLPLAGTNTGELFF. The chain joins TRBV6-4 to TRBJ2-2, with 9 nucleotides matching TRBD2. CDR3 length: 17 residues. J was trimmed by 0 bases and V by 5 bases; bases with no gene match: 7. CDR1 and CDR2 (germline): MRHNA, SNTAGT.

The chain carries TRBV19 and TRBJ1-2, with a weak D call TRBD1 (5 bases). The CDR3 is made up of 15 amino acids. V dropped 0 bases and J dropped 2 bases, with 10 bases sitting between them. Germline CDR1 reads LNHDA; CDR2 reads SQIVND (reference sequence). The CDR3 DNA follows: TGTGCCAGTAGTATAGAATTGGAGGGGAACTATGGCTACACCTTC. It encodes CASSIELEGNYGYTF.

The rearrangement uses TRBV19 and TRBJ1-6; 9 bases align to TRBD1. V shed 6 bases, J shed 9 bases, and the junction held 15 bases outside the gene matches. Germline V lookup: CDR1 LNHDA, CDR2 SQIVND (reference sequence). The CDR3 totals 17 residues. CDR3 amino acids: CASRPSTGGYEGSPLHF. The CDR3 nucleotides are TGTGCCAGTAGACCCTCAACAGGGGGCTATGAGGGTTCACCCCTCCACTTT.

The chain has TRBV19 and TRBJ2-5, with 9 bases matching TRBD2. Germline-derived CDR1 and CDR2 are LNHDA and SQIVND (reference sequence). The CDR3 totals 15 residues. The J segment lost 4 bases and the V segment lost 6 bases, leaving 9 bases of the junction unmatched. CDR3 residues: CASRPAGGRLETQYF. The CDR3 nucleotides are TGTGCCAGTAGACCGGCGGGGGGGCGCTTAGAGACCCAGTACTTC.

CDR3 protein: CASSVEKQNNEQFF. In DNA, the CDR3 is TGTGCCAGCAGCGTAGAGAAGCAAAACAATGAGCAGTTCTTC. The gene calls are TRBV9 and TRBJ2-1; no definite D call. The CDR3 spans 14 residues. Between the trimmed V and J ends, which lost 0 bases and 5 bases, there was a span of 9 bases. Germline loops: CDR1 SGDLS, CDR2 YYNGEE. The full variable domain, rest sourced from reference TRBV9 and TRBJ2-1, is DSGVTQTPKHLITATGQRVTLRCSPRSGDLSVYWYQQSLDQGLQFLIQYYNGEERAKGNILERFSAQQFPDLHSELNLSSLELGDSALYFCASSVEKQNNEQFFGPGTRLTVL.

The rearrangement joins TRBV3-1 (or the pseudogene TRBV3-2) to TRBJ2-1; weak D call: TRBD2 (6 bases). The germline gives CDR1 LGHDT, CDR2 YNNKEL (reference sequence). Trimming removed 0 bases at V and 0 bases at J, with 9 bases between. CDR3 length: 16 amino acids. In DNA, the CDR3 is TGTGCCAGCAGCCAAGATATCGGGAGCTCCTACAATGAGCAGTTCTTC. Its translation is CASSQDIGSSYNEQFF.

The chain uses TRBV7-9 and TRBJ2-5; TRBD2 agrees at 10 bases. In germline, CDR1 is SEHNR, CDR2 FQNEAQ (reference sequence). There are 15 residues in the CDR3. Trimming removed 6 bases from V and 2 bases from J; junction bases left unmatched: 6. CDR3 protein: CASSQGLAEQETQYF. CDR3 DNA sequence: TGTGCCAGCAGTCAAGGACTAGCGGAACAAGAGACCCAGTACTTC.

Note on this clone: This sample also contains other DNA sequences that code for the same CDR3. The CDR3 DNA follows: TGTGCCAGTAGTATAGAGGACAGGGTGGGGGAGACCCAGTACTTC. Residues: CASSIEDRVGETQYF. The rearrangement uses TRBV19 and TRBJ2-5, with 8 bases that match TRBD1. Trimming removed 0 bases from V and 5 bases from J; junction bases left unmatched: 5. Germline V gene lookup returns CDR1 LNHDA and CDR2 SQIVND (reference sequence). CDR3 length: 15 residues.

J is TRBJ2-4 and V is TRBV30; D ambiguous. The V gene's germline CDR1 is GTSNPN and CDR2 SVGIG (reference sequence). Trimming removed 4 bases from V and 0 bases from J, with 10 bases in between. The CDR3 runs 14 residues. CDR3 residues: CAWKSVVAKNIQYF. The CDR3 nucleotides are TGTGCCTGGAAGAGCGTCGTAGCCAAAAACATTCAGTACTTC. Using reference TRBV30 and TRBJ2-4 for the parts outside the CDR3, the full variable domain is SQTIHQWPATLVQPVGSPLSLECTVEGTSNPNLYWYRQAAGRGLQLLFYSVGIGQISSEVPQNLSASRPQDRQFILSSKKLLLSDSGFYLCAWKSVVAKNIQYFGAGTRLSVL.

J is TRBJ1-1 and V is TRBV30, with TRBD1 matching 7 bases. The trim removed 4 bases at V and 4 bases at J, leaving 6 bases unmatched. The CDR3 totals 13 residues. Germline V gene sequence: CDR1 GTSNPN, CDR2 SVGIG (reference sequence). The CDR3 DNA sequence: TGTGCCTGGATATTACAGGGGCCCACTGAAGCTTTCTTT. The encoded protein is CAWILQGPTEAFF.

This chain links TRBV10-3 with TRBJ1-1; D not resolved. Trimming took 7 bases from V and 1 from J, leaving 10 bases between them. The V gene's germline CDR1 is ENHRY and CDR2 SYGVKD. The CDR3 contains 13 residues. CDR3 sequence (DNA): TGTGCCATCAATATTCCGGGGAACACTGAAGCTTTCTTT. It encodes CAINIPGNTEAFF.

CDR3 loop: CASSLGTSDHNEQFF. The CDR3 nucleotides are TGTGCCAGCAGCCTTGGGACTTCAGACCACAATGAGCAGTTCTTC. The chain links TRBV11-2 to TRBJ2-1, with a tentative D call TRBD2 (6 bases). This CDR3 is 15 amino acids long. Per germline, CDR1 SGHAT and CDR2 FQNNGV. V dropped 5 bases and J dropped 5 bases, with 16 bases sitting between them. The variable domain in full, with the rest retrieved from reference TRBV11-2 and TRBJ2-1, is EAGVAQSPRYKIIEKRQSVAFWCNPISGHATLYWYQQILGQGPKLLIQFQNNGVVDDSQLPKDRFSAERLKGVDSTLKIQPAKLEDSAVYLCASSLGTSDHNEQFFGPGTRLTVL.

The chain couples TRBV21-1 to TRBJ1-5; TRBD1, the D gene given by the table, was not confirmed from the DNA. TRBV21-1 is described as a pseudogene. This CDR3 region has 22 residues. In DNA form, the CDR3 reads TGTGCCAGCAGCAAGGATCGTTGGGGTGGGACAGGGGTTATGGGCGACAATCAGCCCCAGCATTTT. This translates into CASSKDRWGGTGVMGDNQPQHF.

This clone occurred a few times. The V gene is TRBV28, the J gene TRBJ1-5, with no clear D. V gave up 7 bases and J gave up 6 bases, with 10 bases separating them. This CDR3 contains 12 residues. Germline loops: CDR1 MDHEN, CDR2 SYDVKM. CDR3 loop: CASTLPTQPQHF. The CDR3 DNA sequence: TGTGCCAGCACCCTACCCACTCAGCCCCAGCATTTT.

This rearrangement joins TRBV5-4 to TRBJ2-3; 9 bases agree with TRBD2. From germline, CDR1 is SGHNT and CDR2 YYREEE (reference sequence). This CDR3 has 16 residues. V trimming: 4 bases; J trimming: 0 bases; junction bases outside the gene matches: 6. The CDR3 sequence: CASSGGTSPSTDTQYF. The CDR3 nucleotides are TGTGCCAGCAGCGGCGGGACTAGCCCTAGCACAGATACGCAGTATTTT.

This clone was observed a handful of times. The chain recombines TRBV7-2 with TRBJ2-3; 8 bases are a match to TRBD2. This CDR3 has 17 residues. Looked up from germline, CDR1 is SGHTA and CDR2 is FQGNSA. The junction had 11 bases not matched to a gene; V was cut back by 5 bases and J by 1 base. The CDR3 protein is CASSAKTSALGTDTQYF. The CDR3 nucleotides are TGTGCCAGCAGCGCAAAGACTAGCGCTCTAGGCACAGATACGCAGTATTTT.

V and J are TRBV7-3 and TRBJ1-1; TRBD1 matches 7 bases. CDR3 length: 13 amino acids. V was pared by 4 bases and J by 1 base, with 0 bases of the junction left unmatched. CDR1 and CDR2 from the germline V gene are SGHTA and FQGTGA. This chain's CDR3 is CASSWTGNTEAFF. The CDR3 nucleotides read TGTGCCAGCAGCTGGACAGGGAACACTGAAGCTTTCTTT.

The chain employs TRBV7-2 and TRBJ2-3; D remains unclear. The CDR3 is 14 amino acids. The V end lost 5 bases, the J end lost 2 bases, and 11 bases lay between the germline ends. Germline CDR1 and CDR2: SGHTA and FQGNSA. The CDR3 region is CASSKPGLTDTQYF. The CDR3 DNA follows: TGTGCCAGCAGCAAGCCAGGTCTCACAGATACGCAGTATTTT.

The V and J genes are TRBV6-5 and TRBJ2-7, with D unclear. Germline V lookup: CDR1 MNHEY, CDR2 SVGAGI. The V gene lost 4 bases and the J gene lost 1 base, with 11 bases spanning the gap. The CDR3 has 14 residues. The CDR3 bases are TGTGCCAGCAGTTTGGCGGTAGCTTCCTACGAGCAGTACTTC. As protein: CASSLAVASYEQYF.

The chain has TRBV7-2 and TRBJ2-2; D ambiguous. Trimming removed 2 bases from V and 2 bases from J, with 9 bases in between. Germline values: CDR1 SGHTA, CDR2 FQGNSA. The CDR3 extends over 15 amino acids. This CDR3 reads CASSLPTRNTGELFF. CDR3 DNA: TGTGCCAGCAGCTTACCCACGCGAAACACCGGGGAGCTGTTTTTT.